This T cell receptor (beta chain) stems from a study of blood T cells in healthy people across ages. The wider study: About one barcoded TCR beta cDNA was captured per two T cells.

The use of a sample-barcoded 5' primer and a J-beta primer mix characterized a second PCR of about 7 to 12 cycles. TCRdb re-called the 5' RACE reads through MiXCR, storing one row per CDR3 protein. Here the sample spans 550,000 to 700,000 distinct CDR3 sequences, about 26% being singletons. The people who gave samples were healthy Caucasians from Russia, aged about 6 to 95. General study results and limits: The CMV status of each donor remained undetermined, and this could have confounded shifts in expanded clonotypes.

This clonotype was observed a handful of times. Its antigen is unknown. Trimming shortened V by 0 bases and J by 6 bases, and 12 bases separated the two germline ends. Germline V gives CDR1 LGHDT, CDR2 YNNKEL (reference sequence). This CDR3 has 15 residues. The sequenced sample was blood. V gene TRBV3-1 combines with J gene TRBJ2-1; possible D gene TRBD2, 6 bases. The TCR originated in a woman aged 65 to 85 in good health. This chain's CDR3 is CASSQDGGSGNEQFF. As DNA, the CDR3 is TGTGCCAGCAGCCAAGATGGGGGGTCAGGCAATGAGCAGTTCTTC.